This T cell receptor (beta chain) was observed in a study of blood T cell repertoires in COVID-19. Study-wide context: Sample material is recorded as cDNA or gDNA derived from T cells, B-cell-depleted T cells, or PBMCs.

Enrolled during active infection, Seattle patients were then followed longitudinally. Germline loops: CDR1 SGHNT, CDR2 YYREEE (reference sequence). The CDR3 has 15 amino acids. Unmatched junction bases numbered 6, after V lost 0 bases and J lost 4 bases. Study processing details: Researchers report that nucleated cell counts were estimated from reference gene primer amplification. Clones were sequenced by immunoSEQ multiplex PCR, and TCRdb holds only the in-frame ones, with some missing. That table gives V, J and clone size, and the DNA gave D and trimming. The sample includes roughly 110,000 clones, 75% to 90% of them seen just once.

The genes are TRBV5-4 and TRBJ2-7; 8 positions match TRBD1. Sequenced input: peripheral blood. The TCR sequence derives from a woman aged 55-70 years with COVID-19, enrolled during active disease. CDR3 sequence reads: CASSLGLGQAYEQYF. The DNA of the CDR3 is TGTGCCAGCAGCTTGGGGTTGGGACAGGCATACGAGCAGTACTTC.